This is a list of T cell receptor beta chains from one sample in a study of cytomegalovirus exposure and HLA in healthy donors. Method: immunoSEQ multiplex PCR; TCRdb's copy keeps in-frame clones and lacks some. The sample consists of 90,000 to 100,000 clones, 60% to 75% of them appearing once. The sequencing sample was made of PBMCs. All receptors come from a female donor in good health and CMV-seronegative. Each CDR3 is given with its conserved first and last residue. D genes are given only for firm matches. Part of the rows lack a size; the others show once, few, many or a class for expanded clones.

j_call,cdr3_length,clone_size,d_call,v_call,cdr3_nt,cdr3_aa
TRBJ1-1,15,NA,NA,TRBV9,TGTGCCAGCAGCCCATCGGGAGGCCTGAACACTGAAGCTTTCTTT,CASSPSGGLNTEAFF
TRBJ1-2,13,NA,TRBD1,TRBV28,TGTGCCAGCAGACGGACAGGGGGCTCCGGCTACACCTTC,CASRRTGGSGYTF
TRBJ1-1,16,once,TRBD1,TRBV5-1,TGCGCCAGCAGCCCAGACCTGGACAGGTTGAACACTGAAGCTTTCTTT,CASSPDLDRLNTEAFF
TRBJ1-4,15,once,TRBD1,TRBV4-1,TGCGCCAGCAGCCAAGTCGGACAGGACAATGAAAAACTGTTTTTT,CASSQVGQDNEKLFF
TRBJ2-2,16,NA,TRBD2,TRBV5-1,TGCGCCAGCAGCCTAGCGGGAGGCCCCCCGACCGGGGAGCTGTTTTTT,CASSLAGGPPTGELFF
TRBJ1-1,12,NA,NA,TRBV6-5,TGTGCCAGCAGTTACTCCCAGGGTAAAGCTTTCTTT,CASSYSQGKAFF
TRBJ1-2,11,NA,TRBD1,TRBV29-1,TGCAGCGCGGGACAGGTCTATGGCTACACCTTC,CSAGQVYGYTF
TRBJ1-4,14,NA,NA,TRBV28,TGTGCCAGCAGCCCCGACGACAGTAATGAAAAACTGTTTTTT,CASSPDDSNEKLFF
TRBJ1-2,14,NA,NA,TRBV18,TGTGCCAGCTCACCACCGGAGGCAAACTATGGCTACACCTTC,CASSPPEANYGYTF
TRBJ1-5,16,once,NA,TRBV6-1,TGTGCCAGCAGTGAAGCGGAGGGCCAGCCGTCAGGGCCCCAGCATTTT,CASSEAEGQPSGPQHF
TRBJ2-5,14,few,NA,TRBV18,TGTGCCAGCTCACCACGGAGGGATTCAGAGACCCAGTACTTC,CASSPRRDSETQYF
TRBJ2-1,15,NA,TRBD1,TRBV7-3,TGTGCCAGCAGCTTAAGTGGGACAGGTCCTAATGAGCAGTTCTTC,CASSLSGTGPNEQFF
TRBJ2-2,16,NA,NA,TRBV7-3,TGTGCCAGCAGCTTAAGGCTAGCACAGAACACCGGGGAGCTGTTTTTT,CASSLRLAQNTGELFF
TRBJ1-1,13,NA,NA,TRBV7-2,TGTGCCAGCAGCTTCGGCAGGGACACTGAAGCTTTCTTT,CASSFGRDTEAFF
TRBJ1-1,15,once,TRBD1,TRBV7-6,TGTGCCAGCAGCACCGGGGACAGATTGAACACTGAAGCTTTCTTT,CASSTGDRLNTEAFF
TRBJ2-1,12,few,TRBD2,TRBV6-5,TGTGCCAGCAGCCTCAGCGGGGGAGGGCAGTTCTTC,CASSLSGGGQFF
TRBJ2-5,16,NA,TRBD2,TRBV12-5,TGTGCTAGTGGTTTGGTAGGACTAGCGGGGGGTCAGACCCAGTACTTC,CASGLVGLAGGQTQYF
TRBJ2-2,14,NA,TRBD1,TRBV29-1,TGCAGCGTTAGACAGGGGGCGGACACCGGGGAGCTGTTTTTT,CSVRQGADTGELFF
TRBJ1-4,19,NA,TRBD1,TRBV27,TGTGCCAGCAGCCCGCTGGGACAGGGGTTTTTCCCAACTAATGAAAAACTGTTTTTT,CASSPLGQGFFPTNEKLFF
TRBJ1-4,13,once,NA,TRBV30,TGTGCCTGGAGTGGAGGGCACGGAGAAAAACTGTTTTTT,CAWSGGHGEKLFF
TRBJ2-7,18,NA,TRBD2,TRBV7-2,TGTGCCAGCAGCTTAGAAGGTATACGGGGGGACCTCACCTACGAGCAGTACTTC,CASSLEGIRGDLTYEQYF
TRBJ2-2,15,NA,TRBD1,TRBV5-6,TGTGCCAGCAGCGACCGGGACAGATACACCGGGGAGCTGTTTTTT,CASSDRDRYTGELFF
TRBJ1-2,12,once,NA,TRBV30,TGTGCCTGGAATGAAGGGGGAGATGGCTACACCTTC,CAWNEGGDGYTF